These 21 T cell receptor beta chains originate from one sample sequenced in a study of T-cell reconstitution after alpha-beta-depleted transplantation in children. As it was prepared, the TCRbeta library received unique molecular identifiers. TCRdb re-derived calls from the PCR reads in MiXCR, one entry per CDR3 protein. The sample gives 250,000 to 300,000 distinct CDR3 sequences, about 9.4% of which show up once; just under 7.5% is in the top ten. Sequencing was performed on PBMCs, taken before TCRalphabeta/CD19-depleted stem cell transplant. All receptors come from a boy under two years old with acute myeloid leukemia, due to receive a stem cell transplant.

The table lists this clonotype with a few counts. V usage is TRBV20-1 and J usage is TRBJ2-5, with D maybe TRBD2 (7 bases). The CDR3 loop spans 15 amino acids. The V end was cut by 0 bases, the J end by 5 bases, with 16 bases between. CDR1 is DFQATT, CDR2 SNEGSKA, per germline (reference sequence). The CDR3, as DNA: TGCAGTGCTAGAGAATTCGGGGGGCCAGGGGAGACCCAGTACTTC. Translated: CSAREFGGPGETQYF.

This clonotype has just a few counts. The rearrangement uses TRBV29-1 and TRBJ1-2; 8 nucleotides line up with TRBD1. CDR1 and CDR2 (germline): SQVTM, ANQGSEA. Trimming took 1 base from V and 1 from J; bases not matched to a gene: 5. This CDR3 region has 15 residues. The CDR3 DNA reads as TGCAGCGTTGAAGCCGGACAGGGACTTAACTATGGCTACACCTTC. Protein: CSVEAGQGLNYGYTF.

This clonotype has only a few counts. V gene TRBV11-2 combines with J gene TRBJ2-5; TRBD2 matches at 8 bases. V shed 5 bases, J shed 5 bases, and the junction held 10 bases outside the gene matches. CDR3 length: 15 amino acids. Germline CDR1 and CDR2: SGHAT and FQNNGV. In nucleotides, the CDR3 is TGTGCCAGCAGCGTCGGGGGGGGGGCATGGGAGACCCAGTACTTC. It translates to CASSVGGGAWETQYF.

This clonotype was detected ten times or more. The CDR3 is CASSLASVSTDTQYF. The CDR3, as DNA: TGTGCCAGCAGCTTAGCAAGCGTTAGCACAGATACGCAGTATTTT. The rearrangement links TRBV11-2 to TRBJ2-3; D ambiguous. The germline V gene encodes CDR1 SGHAT and CDR2 FQNNGV. The CDR3 sequence is 15 residues long. With 1 base removed from V and 0 bases from J, the gap between germline ends came to 8 bases.

This clonotype occurred many times. J is TRBJ2-3 and V is TRBV12-3 or TRBV12-4; D is undetermined. V lost 1 base and J 3 bases, leaving 14 bases between the germline ends. The CDR3 contains 16 residues. This CDR3 reads CASSLGLGSPTDTQYF. The CDR3 DNA follows: TGTGCCAGCAGTTTAGGTCTCGGGTCCCCAACAGATACGCAGTATTTT.

This clonotype has at least ten counts. The CDR3 sequence: CASRPAHSYNEQFF. For the CDR3, the DNA is TGTGCCAGCAGACCGGCCCACTCCTACAATGAGCAGTTCTTC. The chain carries TRBV3-1 and TRBJ2-1; D is uncertain. Germline V CDR1 and CDR2: LGHDT, YNNKEL (reference sequence). The V gene lost 6 bases and the J gene lost 0 bases, with 9 bases spanning the gap. There are 14 residues in the CDR3.

This clonotype has ten or more counts. This chain joins TRBV7-2 and TRBJ1-3; 7 bases are shared with TRBD1. The germline CDR1 and CDR2 sequences are SGHTA and FQGNSA. CDR3 length equals 16 residues. Trimming removed 0 bases from V and 4 bases from J; junction bases left unmatched: 6. The CDR3 reads CASSLASGTAGNTIYF. In nucleotides, the CDR3 is TGTGCCAGCAGCTTAGCCTCCGGGACAGCAGGAAACACCATATATTTT.

This clonotype was counted a few times. J is TRBJ2-5 and V is TRBV4-3; the D gene is possibly TRBD1 (5 bases). The ends were cut back, 3 bases at V and 4 bases at J, with 18 bases in the middle. The CDR3 spans 16 residues. Germline V CDR1 and CDR2: LGHNA, YSLEER. CDR3 DNA sequence: TGCGCCAGCAGCCACGGCGGTAGGGGTAGAGGAGAGACCCAGTACTTC. This codes for CASSHGGRGRGETQYF.

This clonotype was recorded at least ten times. V gene TRBV7-2 combines with J gene TRBJ2-6; the D is unclear. The germline gives CDR1 SGHTA, CDR2 FQGNSA. The CDR3 length is 14 residues. The V end was cut by 1 base, the J end by 4 bases, with 5 bases between. This CDR3 reads CASSLDPGANVLTF. The CDR3 DNA reads TGTGCCAGCAGCTTAGATCCAGGGGCCAACGTCCTGACTTTC.

The chain recombines TRBV6-1 with TRBJ2-3; no clear D. The germline V and J ends were trimmed by 3 bases and 2 bases, with 12 bases remaining between them. The CDR3 spans 15 residues. From germline, CDR1 is MNHNS and CDR2 SASEGT. In DNA form, the CDR3 reads TGTGCCAGCAGTGAGCTGGACGGATTCACAGATACGCAGTATTTT. Its translation: CASSELDGFTDTQYF.

This clonotype was observed a few times. The chain couples TRBV11-3 to TRBJ2-7, with a possible D match to TRBD1 (6 bases). Trimming took off 3 bases at V and 7 bases at J, with 16 bases between the two ends. Germline CDR1 reads SGHNT; CDR2 reads YENEEA. This CDR3 comprises 14 residues. The CDR3 region is CASSFGPTGKEQYF. The DNA of the CDR3 is TGTGCCAGCAGCTTTGGGCCTACAGGGAAAGAGCAGTACTTC.

Ten or more counts support this clonotype. The CDR3 nucleotides are TGTGCCACCAGTGATTTGTTTGGGGGTGATACGCAGTATTTT. Translating gives CATSDLFGGDTQYF. V gene TRBV24-1 combines with J gene TRBJ2-3; D might be TRBD1 or TRBD2, each matching 5 bases. This CDR3 is built from 14 residues. CDR1 KGHDR and CDR2 SFDVKD come from the germline V gene. V shed 0 bases and J shed 6 bases, with 9 bases lying between them.

Only one count was recorded for this clonotype. The V call is TRBV10-2, the J call TRBJ2-1, with 9 bases fitting TRBD2. From germline, CDR1 is WSHSY and CDR2 SAAADI. The CDR3 contains 14 residues. Trimming at V came to 5 bases and at J to 2 bases, leaving 1 base not matched to a gene. Here the CDR3 reads CASSTSGPYNEQFF. The CDR3, as DNA: TGCGCCAGCAGTACTAGCGGGCCCTACAATGAGCAGTTCTTC.

This clonotype was found many times. The rearrangement uses TRBV12-3 or TRBV12-4 and TRBJ2-4; D unresolved. Trimming pared 7 bases from V and 0 bases from J, leaving 7 bases between. CDR3 length: 13 residues. In nucleotides, the CDR3 is TGTGCCAGCATTGACGGAGCCAAAAACATTCAGTACTTC. Protein sequence: CASIDGAKNIQYF.

This clonotype was counted many times. The V gene is TRBV12-3 or TRBV12-4, the J gene TRBJ1-5; TRBD1 might be the D (5 bases). The CDR3 has 13 amino acids. With 5 bases removed from V and 5 bases from J, the gap between germline ends came to 10 bases. Here the CDR3 reads CASSLQEDQPQHF. CDR3 nucleotide sequence: TGTGCCAGCAGTCTACAGGAGGATCAGCCCCAGCATTTT.

In this sample, this clonotype turned up many times. J is TRBJ2-5 and V is TRBV7-3, with D maybe TRBD2 (7 bases). This CDR3 has 17 residues. Trimming cost V 2 bases and J 3 bases, with 19 bases left between them. Germline values: CDR1 SGHTA, CDR2 FQGTGA. The CDR3 nucleotides are TGTGCCAGCAGCTTATTGGGGAGGGGGTTAGGAGAAGAGACCCAGTACTTC. It specifies CASSLLGRGLGEETQYF.

In this sample, this clonotype turned up many times. The chain recombines TRBV12-3 or TRBV12-4 with TRBJ1-2; TRBD1 aligns across 7 bases. This CDR3 is 15 amino acids long. With V trimmed by 5 bases and J by 3 bases, 9 bases remained unmatched. The chain's CDR3 is CASSPGTALDYGYTF. DNA for the CDR3: TGTGCCAGCAGTCCCGGGACAGCGCTTGACTATGGCTACACCTTC.

The sample holds many counts of this clonotype. The chain's CDR3 is CASSYSTIVSGRPNEQFF. CDR3 sequence (DNA): TGTGCCAGCAGTTACTCGACCATCGTTAGCGGGAGGCCCAATGAGCAGTTCTTC. The rearrangement uses TRBV6-2 or TRBV6-3 and TRBJ2-1; the match to TRBD2 covers 10 bases. The V gene's germline CDR1 is MNHEY and CDR2 SVGEGT. The CDR3 spans 18 residues. Trimming removed 0 bases from V and 6 bases from J; junction bases left unmatched: 11.

This clonotype was observed many times. CDR3 in amino acids: CSVERTSGTNEQFF. As DNA, the CDR3 is TGCAGCGTTGAAAGGACTAGCGGGACAAATGAGCAGTTCTTC. The chain combines TRBV29-1 with TRBJ2-1; 12 bases agree with TRBD2. CDR1 and CDR2 (germline): SQVTM, ANQGSEA. V was pared by 2 bases and J by 7 bases, with 3 bases of the junction left unmatched. The CDR3 runs to 14 residues.

The table lists this clonotype with a few counts. The rearrangement joins TRBV28 to TRBJ2-3; a weak D match, TRBD2 (5 bases). The ends were cut back, 5 bases at V and 5 bases at J, with 11 bases in the middle. This CDR3 contains 13 residues. From germline, CDR1 is MDHEN and CDR2 SYDVKM. The DNA of the CDR3 is TGTGCCAGCAGTCCCACGGCGGGAGATACGCAGTATTTT. As protein: CASSPTAGDTQYF.

This clonotype has a handful of counts. This rearrangement joins TRBV7-2 to TRBJ1-6; TRBD1 might be the D (5 bases). Germline V gene data show CDR1 as SGHTA and CDR2 as FQGNSA. The CDR3 consists of 15 residues. V lost 2 bases and J lost 6, with 11 bases in between. The CDR3: CASSLTRQSNSPLHF. The DNA for the CDR3 is TGTGCCAGCAGCTTAACCCGACAGAGTAATTCACCCCTCCACTTT.